This T cell receptor beta chain was recovered during a study of HIV-infected patients and healthy controls. In TCRdb, the 5' RACE reads were re-called with MiXCR into one record per CDR3 protein. Altogether over 55,000 distinct CDR3 sequences are present, 16% being singletons, with the ten largest covering approximately 5%. Germline V CDR1 and CDR2: MGHDK, SYGVNS. The trim removed 1 base at V and 0 bases at J, leaving 6 bases unmatched. CDR3 size: 17 residues. This clonotype was detected a few times. The chain has TRBV25-1 and TRBJ2-3; TRBD2 matches 8 bases. Sequencing used CD4+ T cells from blood. This receptor was identified in a human donor in good health. The CDR3 DNA sequence: TGTGCCAGCAGTGAATTTGGCGGGGGGCTCAGCACAGATACGCAGTATTTT. It is translated as CASSEFGGGLSTDTQYF.